The clone carrying this T cell receptor (beta chain) was counted between two and nine times. Antigen specificity is unknown. Germline CDR1 is MGHRA and CDR2 is YSYEKL. The length of the CDR3 is 16 residues. V trimming: 1 base; J trimming: 2 bases; junction bases outside the gene matches: 6. The data originate from a study of T cell repertoires in cytomegalovirus infection. Study-wide context: It can be stated that public TCR beta signatures indicated CMV infection as well as a matching HLA type. Study results and caveats: Summed frequency of public TCR beta families distinguished CMV carriers with the relevant HLA.

TCRdb fed the reads into MiXCR, producing one record per CDR3 protein. Among hundreds of thousands of distinct CDR3 sequences listed, about 44% were seen once. This TCR derives from a human donor in good health (CMV status not recorded). Some clones in this sample may be carry-over from other donors' samples. The sample here was cultured PBMCs, taken from culture after CMV antigen stimulation. The chain carries TRBV4-1 and TRBJ2-5, with 8 bases fitting TRBD1. CDR3 protein: CASSQVRGTGQETQYF. In DNA, the CDR3 is TGCGCCAGCAGCCAAGTTCGTGGGACAGGTCAAGAGACCCAGTACTTC.